A selection of T cell receptor beta chains follows, all from one sample in a study of blood T cells in healthy people across ages. TCRdb re-called the 5' RACE reads with MiXCR, one entry per CDR3 protein. The table shows about 1,500,000 distinct CDR3 sequences, with 28% occurring only once. The sequencing input was blood. These receptors all come from a woman aged 25 to 39 in good health. Both conserved end residues are part of each CDR3. Each record gives: CDR3 DNA, CDR3 protein, D gene, clone size, J gene, V gene. The D gene is left open where the match is weak. Clone size is stated in some rows and not others, as once, few, many or a class when expanded.

cdr3_nt: TGTGCCAGCAGTCCCCGGGGGCTAAGCAATCAGCCCCAGCATTTT; cdr3_aa: CASSPRGLSNQPQHF; d_call: NA; clone_size: few; j_call: TRBJ1-5; v_call: TRBV6-2/TRBV6-3
cdr3_nt: NA; cdr3_aa: CSVGIETQYFGPGTGELFF; d_call: NA; clone_size: NA; j_call: TRBJ2-2; v_call: TRBV29-1
cdr3_nt: TGCGCCAGCAGCTCTGGGACAGAGGGTGTGGCTGAAGCTTTCTTT; cdr3_aa: CASSSGTEGVAEAFF; d_call: TRBD1; clone_size: few; j_call: TRBJ1-1; v_call: TRBV5-1
cdr3_nt: TGTGCCAGCAGCCCAGTAGGCGGAGCTTTCACCCCAAACAATGAGCAGTTCTTC; cdr3_aa: CASSPVGGAFTPNNEQFF; d_call: NA; clone_size: NA; j_call: TRBJ2-1; v_call: TRBV7-2
cdr3_nt: TGTGCCAGCGGGGAGTCTATAACGGCTCATACGCAGTATTTT; cdr3_aa: CASGESITAHTQYF; d_call: NA; clone_size: NA; j_call: TRBJ2-3; v_call: TRBV2
cdr3_nt: TGTGCCAGCAGTAAACTAGCGGGTCAAGAGACCCAGTACTTC; cdr3_aa: CASSKLAGQETQYF; d_call: TRBD2; clone_size: many; j_call: TRBJ2-5; v_call: TRBV3-1
cdr3_nt: TGTGCCAGCAGCTTAGACACCCGACAGGGGAGTAGGTATAATGAGCAGTTCTTC; cdr3_aa: CASSLDTRQGSRYNEQFF; d_call: TRBD1; clone_size: NA; j_call: TRBJ2-1; v_call: TRBV7-2
cdr3_nt: TGTGCCACCGGGTCTGGAAGCAGTCAGCCCCAGCATTTT; cdr3_aa: CATGSGSSQPQHF; d_call: NA; clone_size: NA; j_call: TRBJ1-5; v_call: TRBV24-1
cdr3_nt: TGTGCCAGCAGTGTAGAAGCGGCTAAGAGCACAGATACGCAGTATTTT; cdr3_aa: CASSVEAAKSTDTQYF; d_call: NA; clone_size: few; j_call: TRBJ2-3; v_call: TRBV2
cdr3_nt: TGTGCCAGCAGCTTGGGGTCCGGGACTAGCGGTAATACGCAGTATTTT; cdr3_aa: CASSLGSGTSGNTQYF; d_call: TRBD2; clone_size: NA; j_call: TRBJ2-3; v_call: TRBV7-2
cdr3_nt: TGTGCCAGCAGACAGCTAGCGGGCGGGCCAGATACGCAGTATTTT; cdr3_aa: CASRQLAGGPDTQYF; d_call: TRBD2; clone_size: few; j_call: TRBJ2-3; v_call: TRBV12-3/TRBV12-4
cdr3_nt: TGTGCCAGCACCCTCACAGGGGACTATGGCTACACCTTC; cdr3_aa: CASTLTGDYGYTF; d_call: TRBD1; clone_size: many; j_call: TRBJ1-2; v_call: TRBV7-9
cdr3_nt: TGTGCCAGAGGGGGGGGGTCTGGGGCCAACGTCCTGACTTTC; cdr3_aa: CARGGGSGANVLTF; d_call: NA; clone_size: many; j_call: TRBJ2-6; v_call: TRBV7-2
cdr3_nt: TGCGTCAGCAGCCTAGGACAAGACTATGGCTACACCTTC; cdr3_aa: CVSSLGQDYGYTF; d_call: NA; clone_size: NA; j_call: TRBJ1-2; v_call: TRBV4-1
cdr3_nt: TGCGCCAGCATACGGGCCGGGGGGACTTACAATGAGCAGTTCTTC; cdr3_aa: CASIRAGGTYNEQFF; d_call: TRBD2; clone_size: NA; j_call: TRBJ2-1; v_call: TRBV10-2
cdr3_nt: TGTGTCAGCAGCCAAGGGTCATCTGCCTCCTACGAGCAGTACTTC; cdr3_aa: CVSSQGSSASYEQYF; d_call: NA; clone_size: NA; j_call: TRBJ2-7; v_call: TRBV4-2
cdr3_nt: TGTGCCAGCAGCCAAAAGTGTGGGACCCAGTACTTC; cdr3_aa: CASSQKCGTQYF; d_call: NA; clone_size: NA; j_call: TRBJ2-5; v_call: TRBV3-1
cdr3_nt: TGTGCCAGCTCAGTACTAGCGGGGGGGCGGGAGACCCAGTACTTC; cdr3_aa: CASSVLAGGRETQYF; d_call: TRBD2; clone_size: NA; j_call: TRBJ2-5; v_call: TRBV6-2/TRBV6-3
cdr3_nt: TGTGCCAGCAGCTGGGACAGTACAAACTATGGCTACACCTTC; cdr3_aa: CASSWDSTNYGYTF; d_call: TRBD1; clone_size: many; j_call: TRBJ1-2; v_call: TRBV6-1
cdr3_nt: TGTGCCAGCAGCCCCCGAGTGGGGGGGGCTGAACAGTTCTTC; cdr3_aa: CASSPRVGGAEQFF; d_call: NA; clone_size: once; j_call: TRBJ2-1; v_call: TRBV3-1
cdr3_nt: TGTGCCAGCAGGATGACAGGACGAAACTACGAGCAGTACTTC; cdr3_aa: CASRMTGRNYEQYF; d_call: NA; clone_size: NA; j_call: TRBJ2-7; v_call: TRBV6-1
cdr3_nt: TGTGCCAGCAGCTTATCTTTCGACGGGTTAATGAATGAGCAGTTCTTC; cdr3_aa: CASSLSFDGLMNEQFF; d_call: NA; clone_size: NA; j_call: TRBJ2-1; v_call: TRBV7-3
cdr3_nt: TGTGCCAGCAGTGATCCGGGACGGCTCTACGAGCAGTACTTC; cdr3_aa: CASSDPGRLYEQYF; d_call: NA; clone_size: NA; j_call: TRBJ2-7; v_call: TRBV6-1
cdr3_nt: TGTGCCAGCAGCTTGGCCGCAGGGTTCAATGAAAAACTGTTTTTT; cdr3_aa: CASSLAAGFNEKLFF; d_call: NA; clone_size: NA; j_call: TRBJ1-4; v_call: TRBV5-5
cdr3_nt: TGCGCCAGCAGCTTGGATGGGACAGGTACCTCACCCCTCCACTTT; cdr3_aa: CASSLDGTGTSPLHF; d_call: TRBD1; clone_size: few; j_call: TRBJ1-6; v_call: TRBV5-1
cdr3_nt: TGCGCCAGCAGCGCGGGACAACCCAACACCGGGGAGCTGTTTTTT; cdr3_aa: CASSAGQPNTGELFF; d_call: NA; clone_size: few; j_call: TRBJ2-2; v_call: TRBV5-1
cdr3_nt: TGTGCCAGTACCGGGGATAGCAATCAGCCCCAGCATTTT; cdr3_aa: CASTGDSNQPQHF; d_call: NA; clone_size: NA; j_call: TRBJ1-5; v_call: TRBV6-1
cdr3_nt: TGCAGCGTTGAACTATTAAGGGACGGTCGGGAGGCTTTCTTT; cdr3_aa: CSVELLRDGREAFF; d_call: NA; clone_size: NA; j_call: TRBJ1-1; v_call: TRBV29-1
cdr3_nt: TGTGCCAGCAGCTTAGGGCAACTCTCCTACGAGCAGTACTTC; cdr3_aa: CASSLGQLSYEQYF; d_call: NA; clone_size: many; j_call: TRBJ2-7; v_call: TRBV7-9
cdr3_nt: TGCGCCAGCAGCTTGGAGGGACAGGCGGGTAACACTGAAGCTTTCTTT; cdr3_aa: CASSLEGQAGNTEAFF; d_call: TRBD1; clone_size: few; j_call: TRBJ1-1; v_call: TRBV5-1
cdr3_nt: TGTGCCAGCTCACAGGGACAGTCCTATCAGCCCCAGCATTTT; cdr3_aa: CASSQGQSYQPQHF; d_call: TRBD1; clone_size: few; j_call: TRBJ1-5; v_call: TRBV18
cdr3_nt: TGTGCCAGCAGCCAAACTGTGGAAGAGACCCAGTACTTC; cdr3_aa: CASSQTVEETQYF; d_call: NA; clone_size: once; j_call: TRBJ2-5; v_call: TRBV28
cdr3_nt: TGTGCCAGCAGCCCACCTCAGCGGGAGTTCTACAATGAGCAGTACTTC; cdr3_aa: CASSPPQREFYNEQYF; d_call: TRBD2; clone_size: NA; j_call: TRBJ2-7; v_call: TRBV6-5
cdr3_nt: TGTGTCCGCACCTCGGGCCGTTTTGAGCCCCAGCATTTT; cdr3_aa: CVRTSGRFEPQHF; d_call: NA; clone_size: NA; j_call: TRBJ1-5; v_call: TRBV12-3/TRBV12-4
cdr3_nt: TGTGCCATCAGTGAGGGACAGTCCCTCTCCGAGCAGTACTTC; cdr3_aa: CAISEGQSLSEQYF; d_call: NA; clone_size: few; j_call: TRBJ2-7; v_call: TRBV10-3